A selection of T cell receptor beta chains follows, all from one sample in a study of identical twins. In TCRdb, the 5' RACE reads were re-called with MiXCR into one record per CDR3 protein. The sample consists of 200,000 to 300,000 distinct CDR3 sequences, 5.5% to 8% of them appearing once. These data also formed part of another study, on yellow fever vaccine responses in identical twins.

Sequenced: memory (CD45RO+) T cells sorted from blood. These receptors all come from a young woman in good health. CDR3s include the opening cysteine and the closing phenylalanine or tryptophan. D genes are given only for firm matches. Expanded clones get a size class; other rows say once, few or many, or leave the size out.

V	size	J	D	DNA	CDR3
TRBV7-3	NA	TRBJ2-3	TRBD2	TGTGCCAGCAGCCAGGGACTAGCGGGAGTGGTAGATACGCAGTATTTT	CASSQGLAGVVDTQYF
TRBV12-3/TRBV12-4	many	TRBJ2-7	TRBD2	TGTGCCAGCAGGCCCCACGCGGGAGGAGGGTCCTACGAGCAGTACTTC	CASRPHAGGGSYEQYF
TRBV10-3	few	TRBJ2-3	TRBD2	TGTGCCACCCAGCGGGGGGGTCCCGGCGTGGGCACAGATACGCAGTATTTT	CATQRGGPGVGTDTQYF
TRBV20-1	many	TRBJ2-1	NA	TGCAGTGCTAGAGATCCCATGAATGAGCAGTTCTTC	CSARDPMNEQFF
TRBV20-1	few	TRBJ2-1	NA	TGCAGTGCTAGAACCCTGGGGTACAATGAGCAGTTCTTC	CSARTLGYNEQFF
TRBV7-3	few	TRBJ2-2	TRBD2	TGTGCCAGCAGCTTATTAGCGGGATCTACCGAAGATATCACCGGGGAGCTGTTTTTT	CASSLLAGSTEDITGELFF
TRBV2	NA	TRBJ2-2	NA	TGTGCCAGCAGTGAAGCCCGGACTTTGGCCGGGGAGCTGTTTTTT	CASSEARTLAGELFF
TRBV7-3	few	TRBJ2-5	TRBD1	TGTGCCAGCAGCAGAACGGGACAGGGCCAGGAGACCCAGTACTTC	CASSRTGQGQETQYF
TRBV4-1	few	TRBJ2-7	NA	TGCGCCAGCAGCCCAGTAGCGGAGGGCTCCTACGAGCAGTACTTC	CASSPVAEGSYEQYF
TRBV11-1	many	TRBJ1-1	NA	TGTGCCAGCAGCTTAGCGGGGAAACTTCCCATCAGGGGCACTGAAGCTTTCTTT	CASSLAGKLPIRGTEAFF
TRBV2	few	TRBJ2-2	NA	TGTGCCAGCAACACGGTAGTTGGCGGGGAGCTGTTTTTT	CASNTVVGGELFF
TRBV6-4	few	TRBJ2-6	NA	TGTGCCAGCAGTGAACGTAGCTCTGGGGCCAACGTCCTGACTTTC	CASSERSSGANVLTF
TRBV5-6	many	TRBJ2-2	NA	TGTGCCAGCAGCTTGGGAGGGGGGAACACCGGGGAGCTGTTTTTT	CASSLGGGNTGELFF
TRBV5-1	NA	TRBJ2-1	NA	TGCGCCAACAGCTTGGGGCGCGCGACTAGTGGCGAGCAGTTCTTC	CANSLGRATSGEQFF
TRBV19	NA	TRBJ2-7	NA	TGTGCCAGTAAGTCTATCGGATCCTACGAGCAGTACTTC	CASKSIGSYEQYF
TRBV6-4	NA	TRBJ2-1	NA	TGTGCCAGCAGTGACACACGCCGAAATGAGCAGTTCTTC	CASSDTRRNEQFF
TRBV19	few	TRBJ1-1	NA	TGTGCTCAAAAGGGGGGCCGGGGCACTGAAGCTTTCTTT	CAQKGGRGTEAFF
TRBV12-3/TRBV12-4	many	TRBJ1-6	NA	TGTGCCAGCAGCCGGCCCCATAATTCACCCCTCCACTTT	CASSRPHNSPLHF
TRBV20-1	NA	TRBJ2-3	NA	TGCAGTGCCCCGGGGGGCCCTCGAGGTACGCAGTATTTT	CSAPGGPRGTQYF
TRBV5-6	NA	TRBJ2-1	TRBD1	TGTGCCAGCAGCGTGACAGGGATAGGGGAGCAGTTCTTC	CASSVTGIGEQFF
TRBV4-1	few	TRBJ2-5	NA	TGCGCCAGCAGCCAAGCAAACCAGGGGTTTGAGACCCAGTACTTC	CASSQANQGFETQYF
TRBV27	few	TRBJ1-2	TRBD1	TGTGCCAGCAGTTCCCCATCGGACAGGCGAGGCTACACCTTC	CASSSPSDRRGYTF
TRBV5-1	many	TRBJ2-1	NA	TGCGCCAGCAGCGTAAGCCTAGGGCCCCCCTACAATGAGCAGTTCTTC	CASSVSLGPPYNEQFF
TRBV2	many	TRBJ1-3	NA	TGTGCCAGCAGGGCCCCGGGTTCTGGAAACACCATATATTTT	CASRAPGSGNTIYF
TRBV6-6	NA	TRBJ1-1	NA	TGTGCCAGCAGCACACCAGAGAACACTGAAGCTTTCTTT	CASSTPENTEAFF
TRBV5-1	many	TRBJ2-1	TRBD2	TGCGCCAGCAGCTCGGCTAGCGGTTACAATGAGCAGTTCTTC	CASSSASGYNEQFF
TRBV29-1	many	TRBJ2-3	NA	TGCAGCGTTGTCCCGGGACACTCAGATACGCAGTATTTT	CSVVPGHSDTQYF
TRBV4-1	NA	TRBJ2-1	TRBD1	TGCGCCAGCAGCCAAGACTCCGGGACAGGCAAAAATCTCTTC	CASSQDSGTGKNLF
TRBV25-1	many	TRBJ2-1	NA	TGTGCCAGCAGTGGCGCGAATGAGCAGTTCTTC	CASSGANEQFF
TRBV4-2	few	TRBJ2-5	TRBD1	TGTGCCAGCAGCCAAGATTCATTCATCCGGGACAGGGGAGGGGAGACCCAGTACTTC	CASSQDSFIRDRGGETQYF
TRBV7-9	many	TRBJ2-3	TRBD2	TGTGCCACCCCGGGACTAGCGGGACATACGCAGTATTTT	CATPGLAGHTQYF
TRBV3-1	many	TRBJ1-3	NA	TGTGCCAGCAGCCAAGGATCTGGAAACACCATATATTTT	CASSQGSGNTIYF
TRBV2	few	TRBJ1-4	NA	TGTGCCAGCAGTGAAGCTAACGGAAAACTGTTTTTT	CASSEANGKLFF
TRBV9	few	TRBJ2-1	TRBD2	TGTGCCAGCAGCGTGGGACTAGCCCTCTCCCCCCATGAGCAGTTCTTC	CASSVGLALSPHEQFF
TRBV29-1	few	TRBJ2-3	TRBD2	TGCAGCGTTGAGGGGGGGACAGATACGCAGTATTTT	CSVEGGTDTQYF
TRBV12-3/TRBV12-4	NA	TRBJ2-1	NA	TGTGCCAGCAGTTTGGGCGGGATGAATGAGCAGTTCTTC	CASSLGGMNEQFF
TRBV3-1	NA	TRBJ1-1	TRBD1	TGTGCCACCACCCAAAAGACAGGGTTTTTGACTGAAGCTTTCTTT	CATTQKTGFLTEAFF
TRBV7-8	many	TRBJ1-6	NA	TGTGCCAGCAGCTTAACGGACAACTATAATTCACCCCTCCACTTT	CASSLTDNYNSPLHF
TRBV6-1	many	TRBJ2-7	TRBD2	TGTGCCAGCAGTCAAACTAGCGGGGCTTCCTACGAGCAGTACTTC	CASSQTSGASYEQYF
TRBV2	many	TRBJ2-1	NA	TGTGCCAGCACCGAACTCAATGAGCAGTTCTTC	CASTELNEQFF
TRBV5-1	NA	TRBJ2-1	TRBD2	TGCGCCAGCAGCTACGGACTAGGGTACAATGAGCAGTTCTTC	CASSYGLGYNEQFF
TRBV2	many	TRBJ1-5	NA	TGTGCCAGCAGCCCCGTGGGCGATCAGCCCCAGCATTTT	CASSPVGDQPQHF
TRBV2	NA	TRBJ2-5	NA	TGTGCCAGCAGGGCGCTTCAGGAGACCCAGTACTTC	CASRALQETQYF
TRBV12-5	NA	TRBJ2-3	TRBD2	TGTGCTAGTGGTTCCCCCGCGGGGGTCGCTAGCACAGATACGCAGTATTTT	CASGSPAGVASTDTQYF
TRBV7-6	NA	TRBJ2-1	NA	TGTGCCAGCAGCTTGACAGCAGTTACCTACAATGAGCAGTTCTTC	CASSLTAVTYNEQFF
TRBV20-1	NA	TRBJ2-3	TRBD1	TGCAGTGCTACCGACAGGGTGAGGACAGATACGCAGTATTTT	CSATDRVRTDTQYF
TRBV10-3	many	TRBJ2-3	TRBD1	TGTGCCATCAGTGAGTCTTCCAGGACAGGGCCCAAAGGACCCACAGATACGCAGTATTTT	CAISESSRTGPKGPTDTQYF
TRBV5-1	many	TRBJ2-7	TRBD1	TGCGCCAGCAGTTCCGGGACAGGGGGATCCGAGCAGTACTTC	CASSSGTGGSEQYF
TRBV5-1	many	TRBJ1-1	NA	TGCGCCAGCAGCTTGGCGGAAGGGGCGAGCACTGAAGCTTTCTTT	CASSLAEGASTEAFF
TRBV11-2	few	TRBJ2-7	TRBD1	TGTGCCAGCAGCACCGGGACAGGGACCTACGAGCAGTACTTC	CASSTGTGTYEQYF